A single sample gave rise to the 28 T cell receptor beta chains below, sequenced in a study of beta chain features in type 1 diabetes. Sequenced material consisted of expressed TCRB transcripts (all of the isolated RNA was reverse transcribed). Libraries were prepared by immunoSEQ multiplex PCR; TCRdb keeps only in-frame clonotypes and omits some of them. The data contain 500,000 to 700,000 clones, around a sixth of them singletons. The sample comprised naive CD4+ T cells from blood. All receptors derive from a man in his late teens or twenties in good health.

The chain recombines TRBV6-6 with TRBJ2-1; the D is unclear. Per germline, CDR1 MNHNY and CDR2 SVGAGI (reference sequence). Trimming removed 7 bases at V and 1 base at J, with 14 bases between. The CDR3 is 15 residues long. CDR3 nucleotides: TGTGCCAGCAATATCCCTGGCGCGTCCTACAATGAGCAGTTCTTC. This encodes CASNIPGASYNEQFF.

This CDR3 reads CASSPPRETQYF. CDR3 in DNA: TGCGCCAGCAGCCCTCCACGGGAGACCCAGTACTTC. The chain employs TRBV5-1 and TRBJ2-5; unclear D gene. The CDR3 runs 12 residues. Trimming shortened V by 4 bases and J by 5 bases, and 9 bases separated the two germline ends. Looked up from germline, CDR1 is SGHRS and CDR2 is YFSETQ.

This clone was observed a few times. The chain has TRBV5-1 and TRBJ1-2; a weak D match, TRBD1 (5 bases). Trimming removed 4 bases from V and 3 bases from J, with 10 bases in between. Per germline, CDR1 SGHRS and CDR2 YFSETQ. The CDR3 runs 13 residues. CDR3 DNA sequence: TGCGCCAGCAGCCGGGAGGGGTACTATGGCTACACCTTC. This encodes CASSREGYYGYTF.

This clone has only a few counts. The chain is built from TRBV11-1 and TRBJ2-1; D possibly matches TRBD1 or TRBD2 (5 bases each). The germline CDR1 and CDR2 sequences are SGHAT and FQDESV (reference sequence). This CDR3 spans 16 amino acids. With 0 bases removed from V and 5 bases from J, the gap between germline ends came to 14 bases. CDR3 nucleotide sequence: TGTGCCAGCAGCTTAGCTCTAGCCCGACAGCACAATGAGCAGTTCTTC. Translating it yields CASSLALARQHNEQFF. The full variable domain, with the rest looked up from reference TRBV11-1 and TRBJ2-1, is EAEVAQSPRYKITEKSQAVAFWCDPISGHATLYWYRQILGQGPELLVQFQDESVVDDSQLPKDRFSAERLKGVDSTLKIQPAELGDSAMYLCASSLALARQHNEQFFGPGTRLTVL.

This clone has more than one count but fewer than ten. V gene TRBV7-9 combines with J gene TRBJ1-2; no definite D call. Germline lookup yields CDR1 SEHNR and CDR2 FQNEAQ (reference sequence). The CDR3 runs 12 residues. V dropped 7 bases and J dropped 5 bases, with 11 bases sitting between them. CDR3 amino acids: CASNLRDYGYTF. In DNA, the CDR3 is TGTGCCAGCAACTTGAGGGATTATGGCTACACCTTC.

The CDR3 bases are TGTGCCAGCTCACCACTGGGTAACACTGAAGCTTTCTTT. This sequence encodes CASSPLGNTEAFF. This chain uses TRBV18 with TRBJ1-1; D is ambiguous. Trimming removed 1 base from V and 2 bases from J, with 5 bases in between. The germline gives CDR1 KGHSH, CDR2 LQKENI. The CDR3 contains 13 residues.

This clone turned up a few times. The genes are TRBV7-8 and TRBJ2-1; D unresolved. Germline CDR1 is SGHVS and CDR2 is FQNEAQ. V gave up 1 base and J gave up 8 bases, with 15 bases separating them. This CDR3 has 15 residues. CDR3 residues: CASSLVLGLDHEQFF. CDR3 nucleotide sequence: TGTGCCAGCAGCTTAGTTCTGGGGTTGGACCATGAGCAGTTCTTC.

The gene calls are TRBV27 and TRBJ2-7; D gene unclear. CDR1 and CDR2 from the germline V gene are MNHEY and SMNVEV (reference sequence). Trimming took off 0 bases at V and 3 bases at J, with 6 bases between the two ends. This CDR3 has 13 residues. Written as DNA, the CDR3 is TGTGCCAGCAGTTTATCGGTCGGCTACGAGCAGTACTTC. It codes for CASSLSVGYEQYF.

This clone came up a few times. The rearrangement links TRBV10-3 to TRBJ2-2, with D possibly TRBD2 on 6 matching bases. Deletions cut 6 bases from V and 1 base from J, with 12 bases between. CDR3 length: 15 residues. Per germline, CDR1 ENHRY and CDR2 SYGVKD. The CDR3 sequence: CAIRRDLVNTGELFF. CDR3 nucleotides: TGTGCCATCAGGCGGGACCTAGTGAACACCGGGGAGCTGTTTTTT.

The V call is TRBV7-2, the J call TRBJ2-1; 7 bases are shared with TRBD2. Per the germline V gene, CDR1 is SGHTA and CDR2 is FQGNSA. V lost 2 bases, J lost 0 bases, and 1 base stayed unmatched. The CDR3 contains 15 residues. CDR3 DNA sequence: TGTGCCAGCAGCTTAAGCGGGAACTCCTACAATGAGCAGTTCTTC. This sequence encodes CASSLSGNSYNEQFF.

This rearrangement joins TRBV27 to TRBJ1-5; D is perhaps TRBD1 (6 bases). The CDR3 runs 13 residues. The germline V gene encodes CDR1 MNHEY and CDR2 SMNVEV (reference sequence). Trimming cost V 6 bases and J 3 bases, with 9 bases left between them. CDR3 amino acids: CASRGQFNQPQHF. In DNA, the CDR3 is TGTGCCAGCAGAGGACAGTTCAATCAGCCCCAGCATTTT.

The chain combines TRBV18 with TRBJ1-5; D not resolved. The CDR3 spans 16 residues. The V gene's germline CDR1 is KGHSH and CDR2 LQKENI. Trimming shortened V by 2 bases and J by 0 bases, and 11 bases separated the two germline ends. The CDR3 DNA reads as TGTGCCAGCTCACCAGGATCACCCGTTAGCAATCAGCCCCAGCATTTT. This encodes CASSPGSPVSNQPQHF.

This clone was detected only a few times. The rearrangement joins TRBV6-6 to TRBJ2-2; D unclear. Trimming removed 5 bases from V and 4 bases from J, with 11 bases in between. The CDR3 has 14 amino acids. Looked up from germline, CDR1 is MNHNY and CDR2 is SVGAGI (reference sequence). The CDR3 region is CASSPRSGTGELFF. The CDR3 coding sequence is TGTGCCAGCAGTCCACGGTCGGGCACCGGGGAGCTGTTTTTT.

V gene TRBV6-5 combines with J gene TRBJ2-2; the D is unclear. The CDR3 covers 12 residues. The V gene lost 7 bases and the J gene lost 4 bases, with 7 bases spanning the gap. Looked up from germline, CDR1 is MNHEY and CDR2 is SVGAGI. CDR3 sequence (DNA): TGTGCCAGCACAAGGTTCACCGGGGAGCTGTTTTTT. Its protein is CASTRFTGELFF.

The V gene is TRBV6-5, the J gene TRBJ2-7; D remains unclear. Germline V gives CDR1 MNHEY, CDR2 SVGAGI. The germline V and J ends were trimmed by 0 bases and 2 bases, with 11 bases remaining between them. The CDR3 extends over 15 amino acids. The CDR3 sequence is CASSYSGLSAYEQYF. In DNA form, the CDR3 reads TGTGCCAGCAGTTACTCCGGCTTATCGGCCTACGAGCAGTACTTC.

The chain combines TRBV7-2 with TRBJ1-2; D is ambiguous. Deletions cut 3 bases from V and 4 bases from J, with 6 bases between. The germline gives CDR1 SGHTA, CDR2 FQGNSA. The CDR3 consists of 12 residues. CDR3 in amino acids: CASSLGIYGYTF. DNA of the CDR3: TGTGCCAGCAGCTTGGGGATCTATGGCTACACCTTC. Together with reference TRBV7-2 and TRBJ1-2, the CDR3 gives the full variable domain: GAGVSQSPSNKVTEKGKDVELRCDPISGHTALYWYRQSLGQGLEFLIYFQGNSAPDKSGLPSDRFSAERTGGSVSTLTIQRTQQEDSAVYLCASSLGIYGYTFGSGTRLTVV.

This clone was counted only a few times. V and J are TRBV2 and TRBJ1-1; 7 bases map to TRBD1. Germline-derived CDR1 and CDR2 are SNHLY and FYNNEI. V trimming: 5 bases; J trimming: 3 bases; junction bases outside the gene matches: 3. The CDR3 covers 13 residues. DNA of the CDR3: TGTGCCAGCAGTCGGGACAGTCACACTGAAGCTTTCTTT. It encodes CASSRDSHTEAFF.

The chain has TRBV19 and TRBJ2-1, with D tentatively TRBD1 (6 bases). The CDR3 covers 15 residues. V was clipped by 4 bases and J by 3 bases, with 13 bases between them. Germline V gene sequence: CDR1 LNHDA, CDR2 SQIVND (reference sequence). The CDR3 coding sequence is TGTGCCAGTAGTAGGGACACAATATACTACAATGAGCAGTTCTTC. It encodes CASSRDTIYYNEQFF. Full variable domain (missing parts from reference TRBV19 and TRBJ2-1): DGGITQSPKYLFRKEGQNVTLSCEQNLNHDAMYWYRQDPGQGLRLIYYSQIVNDFQKGDIAEGYSVSREKKESFPLTVTSAQKNPTAFYLCASSRDTIYYNEQFFGPGTRLTVL.

This clone occurred a few times. V and J are TRBV10-3 and TRBJ2-5; 10 bases fit TRBD1. This CDR3 spans 15 amino acids. The germline gives CDR1 ENHRY, CDR2 SYGVKD. J lost 5 bases, V lost 2 bases, and 5 bases had no gene match. As DNA, the CDR3 is TGTGCCATCAGTGAGGTGACAGGGGGCGTGGAGACCCAGTACTTC. Encoded protein: CAISEVTGGVETQYF.

This clone was observed a handful of times. The J gene is TRBJ2-1, the V gene TRBV5-1; no firm D call. Germline loops: CDR1 SGHRS, CDR2 YFSETQ. The V gene lost 0 bases and the J gene lost 7 bases, with 8 bases spanning the gap. This CDR3 is built from 13 residues. In DNA form, the CDR3 reads TGCGCCAGCAGCTTGGATAGGCCTAATGAGCAGTTCTTC. Protein sequence: CASSLDRPNEQFF.

CDR3 bases: TGTGCCAGCAGTTACTCCGGGGTACTAACCCAGTACTTC. Protein: CASSYSGVLTQYF. V usage is TRBV6-5 and J usage is TRBJ2-5; D may be TRBD2 (5 bases). From germline, CDR1 is MNHEY and CDR2 SVGAGI. The CDR3 has 13 residues. V was trimmed by 0 bases and J by 8 bases, leaving 10 bases between them.

The J gene is TRBJ2-7, the V gene TRBV9; 7 nucleotides agree with TRBD1. The CDR3 totals 15 residues. Germline lookup yields CDR1 SGDLS and CDR2 YYNGEE. V shed 1 base, J shed 3 bases, and the junction held 7 bases outside the gene matches. The CDR3 sequence is CASSVSGGTGYEQYF. CDR3 coding DNA: TGTGCCAGCAGCGTATCAGGGGGAACCGGCTACGAGCAGTACTTC.

V usage is TRBV28 and J usage is TRBJ2-7, with 10 positions matching TRBD1. Germline values: CDR1 MDHEN, CDR2 SYDVKM. CDR3 length: 16 residues. The ends lost 1 base at V and 1 base at J; junction bases unmatched: 4. The CDR3 DNA follows: TGTGCCAGCAGTTTATACTCGGGACAGGGGTCCTACGAGCAGTACTTC. Protein product: CASSLYSGQGSYEQYF. Based on the CDR3 plus reference TRBV28 and TRBJ2-7, the full variable domain is DVKVTQSSRYLVKRTGEKVFLECVQDMDHENMFWYRQDPGLGLRLIYFSYDVKMKEKGDIPEGYSVSREKKERFSLILESASTNQTSMYLCASSLYSGQGSYEQYFGPGTRLTVT.

Concerning this clone: The same CDR3 can be traced to other DNA sequences in this sample. The J gene is TRBJ2-7, the V gene TRBV19; 7 nucleotides agree with TRBD1. There are 17 residues in the CDR3. Per germline, CDR1 LNHDA and CDR2 SQIVND (reference sequence). V was clipped by 6 bases and J by 4 bases; unmatched bases: 18. Written as DNA, the CDR3 is TGTGCCAGTAGAAGAGGGGGCGGGCGGCAACGGTCGTACGAGCAGTACTTC. This sequence encodes CASRRGGGRQRSYEQYF.

Only a few counts were recorded for this clone. V is TRBV6-6 and J is TRBJ1-5; no clear D. This CDR3 has 16 residues. With 2 bases removed from V and 0 bases from J, the gap between germline ends came to 11 bases. CDR1 and CDR2 (germline): MNHNY, SVGAGI (reference sequence). CDR3 residues: CASSYEPRNSNQPQHF. In DNA form, the CDR3 reads TGTGCCAGCAGTTACGAGCCAAGGAATAGCAATCAGCCCCAGCATTTT.

Comments on this clone: A much larger clone lies a single base off, so this may be a read error. The J gene is TRBJ2-5, the V gene TRBV7-8; D remains ambiguous. The CDR3 contains 10 residues. From germline, CDR1 is SGHVS and CDR2 FQNEAQ. V was trimmed by 6 bases and J by 5 bases, leaving 4 bases between them. CDR3 sequence (DNA): TGTGCCAGCAGGGAGGAGACCCAGTACTTC. It encodes CASREETQYF.

The chain is built from TRBV2 and TRBJ2-2; D uncertain. The CDR3 loop spans 13 amino acids. Deletions cut 3 bases from V and 8 bases from J, with 10 bases between. CDR1 and CDR2 from the germline V gene are SNHLY and FYNNEI. The CDR3 nucleotides read TGTGCCAGCAGTGAGGCTTCTCCGGGGGAGCTGTTTTTT. Protein product: CASSEASPGELFF.

This clone occurred a few times. This chain joins TRBV5-1 and TRBJ2-5, with TRBD2 identical over 8 bases. V was pared by 6 bases and J by 4 bases, with 8 bases of the junction left unmatched. CDR3 size: 14 residues. Germline V gene data show CDR1 as SGHRS and CDR2 as YFSETQ. CDR3 residues: CASTFSGIPETQYF. The CDR3 DNA reads TGCGCCAGCACCTTTAGCGGGATCCCAGAGACCCAGTACTTC. Supplemented by reference TRBV5-1 and TRBJ2-5, the full variable domain reads KAGVTQTPRYLIKTRGQQVTLSCSPISGHRSVSWYQQTPGQGLQFLFEYFSETQRNKGNFPGRFSGRQFSNSRSEMNVSTLELGDSALYLCASTFSGIPETQYFGPGTRLLVL.